This T cell receptor (beta chain) was captured by sequencing in a study of spatial heterogeneity in lung cancer. Overall study: Sequencing was performed on follow-up PBMC samples when available, collected at a median of about two years after resection. Each time, sequencing found more beta-chain sequences than alpha-chain sequences. Combinations of a unique TCR and a UMI were tallied in raw reads, and on average each appeared more than ten times.

Time point indicated: blood at routine non-recurrence follow-up after resection. The germline CDR1 and CDR2 sequences are SEHNR and FQNEAQ (reference sequence). With 5 bases clipped from V and 5 bases from J, the junction kept 4 bases outside the gene matches. The CDR3 is 13 amino acids. All TCR cDNA molecules were individually tagged with a unique molecular identifier. TCRdb re-derived calls from the 5' RACE reads in MiXCR, one entry per CDR3 protein. The sample holds tens of thousands of distinct CDR3 sequences; more than 9% are singletons and the top ten take about 30%. In its sample, this clonotype was seen many times.

The rearrangement joins TRBV7-9 to TRBJ2-5; TRBD1 aligns across 8 bases. The material sequenced was PBMCs, taken at follow-up. The sequence came from a female donor with early-stage non-small cell lung cancer. CDR3 region: CASSGWTGETQYF. Here the CDR3 DNA reads TGTGCCAGCAGCGGGTGGACAGGGGAGACCCAGTACTTC.